A single sample gave rise to the 28 T cell receptor beta chains below, sequenced in a study of OX40 agonist ivuxolimab in advanced cancers. The protocol was immunoSEQ multiplex PCR, while the TCRdb copy is restricted to in-frame clones and leaves out a portion. This sample has approximately 45,000 clones, with about 93% found just once. The specimen was CD4+ or CD8+ T cells sorted from blood, collected in a trial of the OX40 agonist ivuxolimab. These receptors were obtained from an adult with an advanced solid tumor such as melanoma, head and neck, liver or kidney cancer.

This chain links TRBV5-5 with TRBJ2-2, with a weak D call TRBD2 (5 bases). Trimming took 3 bases from V and 5 from J, leaving 8 bases between them. The CDR3 sequence is 13 residues long. Germline values: CDR1 SGHKS, CDR2 YYEKEE (reference sequence). The CDR3 loop is CASSYGLTGELFF. CDR3 bases: TGTGCCAGCAGCTATGGACTGACCGGGGAGCTGTTTTTT. The complete variable domain, with remaining parts taken from reference TRBV5-5 and TRBJ2-2, reads DAGVTQSPTHLIKTRGQQVTLRCSPISGHKSVSWYQQVLGQGPQFIFQYYEKEERGRGNFPDRFSARQFPNYSSELNVNALLLGDSALYLCASSYGLTGELFFGEGSRLTVL.

The V call is TRBV27, the J call TRBJ1-5; D is unresolved. This CDR3 has 15 amino acids. Trimming cost V 0 bases and J 3 bases, with 9 bases left between them. Germline V gene data show CDR1 as MNHEY and CDR2 as SMNVEV (reference sequence). The CDR3 DNA follows: TGTGCCAGCAGTTTATCAGGCGGTTCCAATCAGCCCCAGCATTTT. It codes for CASSLSGGSNQPQHF.

J is TRBJ2-1 and V is TRBV7-3; D is uncertain. The CDR3 is made up of 15 amino acids. The germline CDR1 and CDR2 sequences are SGHTA and FQGTGA. V was clipped by 4 bases and J by 0 bases, with 10 bases between them. CDR3: CASSSLQSSYNEQFF. As DNA, the CDR3 is TGTGCCAGCAGCTCGCTGCAGAGCTCCTACAATGAGCAGTTCTTC.

Only one count was recorded for this clone. The chain is built from TRBV28 and TRBJ1-2; D remains unclear. Germline loops: CDR1 MDHEN, CDR2 SYDVKM. The CDR3 totals 14 residues. Trimming removed 7 bases from V and 3 bases from J, with 15 bases in between. CDR3: CASTPRGEYYGYTF. The DNA for the CDR3 is TGTGCCAGCACCCCGCGTGGGGAATACTATGGCTACACCTTC.

This clone has more than one count but fewer than ten. The chain combines TRBV9 with TRBJ1-5; D is ambiguous. CDR1 SGDLS and CDR2 YYNGEE come from the germline V gene. This CDR3 contains 15 residues. The V end lost 2 bases, the J end lost 1 base, and 10 bases lay between the germline ends. CDR3 region: CASSVDAGSNQPQHF. The CDR3 nucleotides are TGTGCCAGCAGCGTTGACGCGGGGAGCAATCAGCCCCAGCATTTT.

The chain employs TRBV7-2 and TRBJ2-2; D might be TRBD2 (5 bases). With 5 bases removed from V and 2 bases from J, the gap between germline ends came to 15 bases. This CDR3 region has 16 residues. Germline assignment: CDR1 SGHTA and CDR2 FQGNSA. The CDR3 DNA follows: TGTGCCAGCAGCCCACCGAGCGGAATTAACACCGGGGAGCTGTTTTTT. Amino acids: CASSPPSGINTGELFF.

The genes are TRBV5-6 and TRBJ2-2; possible D gene TRBD1, 5 bases. The germline CDR1 and CDR2 sequences are SGHDT and YYEEEE. Trimming left V 0 bases short and J 1 base short, with 10 bases between. The CDR3 totals 16 residues. The CDR3, as DNA: TGTGCCAGCAGCTTGGGGGGCGGAAGGAACACCGGGGAGCTGTTTTTT. This encodes CASSLGGGRNTGELFF.

The chain combines TRBV7-9 with TRBJ1-1, with D possibly TRBD1 on 5 matching bases. This CDR3 has 13 amino acids. The germline V gene has CDR1 SEHNR and CDR2 FQNEAQ (reference sequence). The V end lost 5 bases, the J end lost 7 bases, and 14 bases lay between the germline ends. The CDR3 DNA reads as TGTGCCAGCAGCCCGAAGGGGAACGATGAAGCTTTCTTT. This codes for CASSPKGNDEAFF.

J is TRBJ1-3 and V is TRBV5-4, with 9 nucleotides matching TRBD1. The V gene end was trimmed by 3 bases and the J gene end by 8 bases; junction bases not matched to a gene: 9. Germline V CDR1 and CDR2: SGHNT, YYREEE (reference sequence). CDR3 length: 15 residues. CDR3 sequence (DNA): TGTGCCAGCAGCTCGGAGGACAGGGGTCTCGACACCATATATTTT. Its protein product is CASSSEDRGLDTIYF.

A single count supports this clone. The gene calls are TRBV9 and TRBJ1-1; 7 bases are shared with TRBD1. V shed 1 base and J 2 bases; nucleotides not matched to a gene: 8. Germline-derived CDR1 and CDR2 are SGDLS and YYNGEE. This CDR3 spans 16 amino acids. The CDR3 DNA reads as TGTGCCAGCAGCGTAAATTGGGGGACAGTAAACACTGAAGCTTTCTTT. Residues: CASSVNWGTVNTEAFF.

The V and J genes are TRBV9 and TRBJ1-5; 9 bases are a match to TRBD1. CDR3 length equals 17 residues. Looked up from germline, CDR1 is SGDLS and CDR2 is YYNGEE. With V trimmed by 3 bases and J by 0 bases, 7 bases remained unmatched. The CDR3 reads CASSDGTGPHSNQPQHF. The CDR3 nucleotides read TGTGCCAGCAGCGATGGGACAGGGCCTCATAGCAATCAGCCCCAGCATTTT.

This clone showed up just once. The chain carries TRBV6-5 and TRBJ2-7; D is ambiguous. This CDR3 has 13 amino acids. Trimming removed 6 bases from V and 3 bases from J, with 12 bases in between. CDR1 is MNHEY, CDR2 SVGAGI, per germline. CDR3 in amino acids: CASSLRFGYEQYF. CDR3 DNA: TGTGCCAGCAGCTTGAGGTTCGGCTACGAGCAGTACTTC.

The chain carries TRBV6-1 and TRBJ2-7; TRBD2 matches at 9 bases. Germline V CDR1 and CDR2: MNHNS, SASEGT. CDR3 length: 17 amino acids. V dropped 2 bases and J dropped 1; count of bases not matched to a gene: 9. The CDR3 here is CASSERGLAGYSYEQYF. The CDR3 nucleotides are TGTGCCAGCAGTGAACGGGGTCTAGCGGGATATTCCTACGAGCAGTACTTC.

This chain connects TRBV5-6 to TRBJ2-3; D is possibly TRBD2 (6 bases). This CDR3 comprises 15 residues. Trimming removed 0 bases at V and 5 bases at J, with 13 bases between. CDR1 and CDR2 from the germline V gene are SGHDT and YYEEEE. CDR3 DNA sequence: TGTGCCAGCAGCTTGGGATCGGGAGTAGAAGATACGCAGTATTTT. Translating gives CASSLGSGVEDTQYF. Together with reference TRBV5-6 and TRBJ2-3, the CDR3 gives the full variable domain: DAGVTQSPTHLIKTRGQQVTLRCSPKSGHDTVSWYQQALGQGPQFIFQYYEEEERQRGNFPDRFSGHQFPNYSSELNVNALLLGDSALYLCASSLGSGVEDTQYFGPGTRLTVL.

This clone was recorded once. This rearrangement joins TRBV6-5 to TRBJ1-1; unclear D gene. Germline V lookup: CDR1 MNHEY, CDR2 SVGAGI. Deletions cut 5 bases from V and 8 bases from J, with 12 bases between. The CDR3 is made up of 12 amino acids. The DNA for the CDR3 is TGTGCCAGCAGTCCGGCCCCCCGGGAAGCTTTCTTT. Translated: CASSPAPREAFF.

This clone was observed a single time. CDR3 bases: TGTGCCAGCAGCGTGGGGGTTCGGCCTGAAGCTTTCTTT. Protein: CASSVGVRPEAFF. The chain is built from TRBV9 and TRBJ1-1; D is possibly TRBD1 (5 bases). The CDR3 loop spans 13 amino acids. Germline V gene sequence: CDR1 SGDLS, CDR2 YYNGEE. Trimming pared 2 bases from V and 6 bases from J, leaving 11 bases between.

The V and J genes are TRBV19 and TRBJ2-1; 11 nucleotides align to TRBD2. Germline CDR1 and CDR2: LNHDA and SQIVND (reference sequence). The junction had 2 bases not matched to a gene; V was cut back by 3 bases and J by 10 bases. The CDR3 is made up of 13 amino acids. The CDR3 reads CASSIASGGEQFF. CDR3 bases: TGTGCCAGTAGTATTGCTAGCGGGGGGGAGCAGTTCTTC.

The chain employs TRBV14 and TRBJ2-7, with D perhaps assigned TRBD1 or TRBD2 (6 bases each). The CDR3 consists of 15 residues. CDR1 is SGHDN and CDR2 is FVKESK in the germline V gene. V was pared by 4 bases and J by 1 base, with 14 bases between. The DNA for the CDR3 is TGTGCCAGCAGCCCTTGGGGGGCTTCATCCTACGAGCAGTACTTC. Translation gives CASSPWGASSYEQYF.

This chain links TRBV7-8 with TRBJ2-7; 10 positions agree with TRBD2. The CDR3 consists of 15 residues. Germline V lookup: CDR1 SGHVS, CDR2 FQNEAQ. Trimming cost V 8 bases and J 3 bases; bases outside gene matches: 10. CDR3 sequence: CASCVLAGAFYEQYF. CDR3 DNA sequence: TGTGCCAGCTGCGTTCTAGCGGGAGCGTTCTACGAGCAGTACTTC.

This chain joins TRBV9 and TRBJ2-5; 9 bases map to TRBD1. The tail of the sequence fits TRBJ2-7 better, so the J call may be wrong. Germline-derived CDR1 and CDR2 are SGDLS and YYNGEE. CDR3 length equals 13 residues. The CDR3 reads CASNSGTGIEQYF. Written as DNA, the CDR3 is TGTGCCAGCAATTCTGGGACAGGGATCGAGCAGTACTTC.

The chain uses TRBV6-5 and TRBJ1-5, with D hard to call. V was shortened by 5 bases and J by 0 bases, with 11 bases between the two germline ends. Germline loops: CDR1 MNHEY, CDR2 SVGAGI. The CDR3 is 15 amino acids. The CDR3 protein is CASSTGPHSNQPQHF. The CDR3 bases are TGTGCCAGCAGTACCGGGCCCCATAGCAATCAGCCCCAGCATTTT.

V and J are TRBV7-9 and TRBJ2-3; TRBD1 or TRBD2 may be the D gene (6 bases each). There are 12 residues in the CDR3. Trimming removed 7 bases at V and 11 bases at J, with 16 bases between. Germline V lookup: CDR1 SEHNR, CDR2 FQNEAQ (reference sequence). The CDR3 nucleotides are TGTGCCAGCAACTCCGGGGGCCGGGGGCAGTATTTT. This translates into CASNSGGRGQYF.

The chain employs TRBV19 and TRBJ2-7, with TRBD1 identical over 7 bases. With V trimmed by 4 bases and J by 7 bases, 13 bases remained unmatched. The CDR3 totals 15 residues. Germline V lookup: CDR1 LNHDA, CDR2 SQIVND (reference sequence). The CDR3: CASSTVQGMSGEQYF. CDR3 nucleotides: TGTGCCAGTAGTACCGTACAGGGGATGTCGGGGGAGCAGTACTTC.

The rearrangement uses TRBV10-1 and TRBJ2-2; weak D call: TRBD1 (6 bases). Germline CDR1 is WNHNN and CDR2 is SYGVQD (reference sequence). The V gene lost 2 bases and the J gene lost 4 bases, with 20 bases spanning the gap. CDR3 length: 18 amino acids. CDR3 region: CASSEMFKQGLTTGELFF. The CDR3 DNA follows: TGCGCCAGCAGTGAGATGTTTAAACAGGGTCTTACCACCGGGGAGCTGTTTTTT.

The rearrangement joins TRBV10-3 to TRBJ2-1, with 10 positions matching TRBD2. The germline V gene has CDR1 ENHRY and CDR2 SYGVKD. The length of the CDR3 is 15 residues. After removal of 0 bases from V and 9 bases from J, the junction contained 5 bases not matched to a gene. In DNA, the CDR3 is TGTGCCATCAGTGAGTCCATAGCGGGAGGCACTGAGCAGTTCTTC. Amino acids: CAISESIAGGTEQFF.

J is TRBJ2-1 and V is TRBV27, with 10 bases aligning to TRBD2. In germline, CDR1 is MNHEY, CDR2 SMNVEV (reference sequence). The CDR3 consists of 16 residues. After removal of 4 bases from V and 8 bases from J, the junction contained 11 bases not matched to a gene. The CDR3: CASSSSSGRAIDEQFF. In DNA, the CDR3 is TGTGCCAGCAGTTCATCGAGCGGGAGGGCCATAGATGAGCAGTTCTTC.

The CDR3 sequence is CASSLGLNQGANTGELFF. CDR3 DNA sequence: TGTGCCAGCAGCTTAGGCCTCAATCAGGGGGCAAACACCGGGGAGCTGTTTTTT. V usage is TRBV13 and J usage is TRBJ2-2; 8 bases align to TRBD1. This CDR3 contains 18 residues. Germline V gives CDR1 PRHDT, CDR2 FYEKMQ (reference sequence). Germline trimming cut 0 bases from V and 2 bases from J; bases unmatched to any gene: 8. Filled out from reference TRBV13 and TRBJ2-2, the complete variable domain reads AAGVIQSPRHLIKEKRETATLKCYPIPRHDTVYWYQQGPGQDPQFLISFYEKMQSDKGSIPDRFSAQQFSDYHSELNMSSLELGDSALYFCASSLGLNQGANTGELFFGEGSRLTVL.

The V and J genes are TRBV19 and TRBJ2-3; D gene ambiguous. V dropped 6 bases and J dropped 2 bases, with 18 bases sitting between them. CDR1 is LNHDA and CDR2 is SQIVND in the germline V gene (reference sequence). The CDR3 covers 16 residues. CDR3 DNA sequence: TGTGCCAGTAGCGAACTCATCGCGGTTGTCACAGATACGCAGTATTTT. This codes for CASSELIAVVTDTQYF.